This T cell receptor beta chain was identified during a study of cytomegalovirus exposure and HLA in healthy donors. Findings and caveats of the study: A later analysis linked more than 15,000 TCR beta sequences to HLA alleles at 0.05 false discovery rate.

Turning to this clone: The antigen is undetermined.

The CDR3 is made up of 13 amino acids. Germline V lookup: CDR1 SQVTM, CDR2 ANQGSEA. Trimming took 7 bases from V and 4 from J, leaving 13 bases between them. Primers for the PCR totalled 60 Vbeta and 13 Jbeta. Data came from immunoSEQ multiplex PCR; TCRdb stores just in-frame clones and leaves some out. The sample carries 150,000 to 200,000 clones, 80% recorded once. This TCR was sampled from a woman in her 40s in good health and CMV-seronegative. The specimen was PBMCs. The chain is built from TRBV29-1 and TRBJ2-2; D possibly corresponds to TRBD2 (5 bases). This CDR3 is CSAGESGTGELFF. The CDR3 bases are TGCAGCGCCGGGGAAAGTGGCACCGGGGAGCTGTTTTTT.